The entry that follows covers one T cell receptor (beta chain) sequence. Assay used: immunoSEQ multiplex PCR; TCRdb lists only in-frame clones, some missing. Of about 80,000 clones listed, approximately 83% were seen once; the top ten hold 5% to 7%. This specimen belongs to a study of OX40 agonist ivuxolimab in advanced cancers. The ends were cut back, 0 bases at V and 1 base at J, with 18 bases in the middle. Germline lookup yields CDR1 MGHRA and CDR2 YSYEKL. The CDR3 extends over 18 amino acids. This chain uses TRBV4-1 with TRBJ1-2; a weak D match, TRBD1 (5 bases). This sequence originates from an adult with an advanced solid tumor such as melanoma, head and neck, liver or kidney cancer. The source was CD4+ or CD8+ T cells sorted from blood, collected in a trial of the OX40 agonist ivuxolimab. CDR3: CASSQDQSGQGLNYGYTF. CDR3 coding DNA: TGCGCCAGCAGCCAAGATCAGTCGGGTCAGGGACTTAACTATGGCTACACCTTC.